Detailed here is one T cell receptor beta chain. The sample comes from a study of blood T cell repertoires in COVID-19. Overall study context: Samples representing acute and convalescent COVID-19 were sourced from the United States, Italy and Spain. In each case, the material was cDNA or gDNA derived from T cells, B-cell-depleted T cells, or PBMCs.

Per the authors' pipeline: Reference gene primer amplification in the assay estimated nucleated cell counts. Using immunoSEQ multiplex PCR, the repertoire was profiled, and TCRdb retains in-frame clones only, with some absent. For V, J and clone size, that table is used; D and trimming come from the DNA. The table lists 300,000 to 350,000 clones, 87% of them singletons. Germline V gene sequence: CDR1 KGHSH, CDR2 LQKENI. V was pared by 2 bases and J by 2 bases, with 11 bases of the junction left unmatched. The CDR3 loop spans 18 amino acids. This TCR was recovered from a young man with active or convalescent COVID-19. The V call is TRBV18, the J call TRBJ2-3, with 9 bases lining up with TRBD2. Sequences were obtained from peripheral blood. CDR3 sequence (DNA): TGTGCCAGCTCACCAGTGAACTTCCGGACTAGCGACACAGATACGCAGTATTTT. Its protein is CASSPVNFRTSDTDTQYF.